This T cell receptor (beta chain) emerged from a study of shared clonotypes between healthy human individuals. The repertoire was sequenced with immunoSEQ multiplex PCR; TCRdb's copy has only in-frame clones and lacks some. The table records approximately 2.5 million clones, 90% to 95% of them present only once. The TCR sequence derives from a man aged 18 to 30 in good health. Some clones in this sample may be carry-over from other donors' samples. Sample: naive CD4+ T cells from PBMCs. Subset defined: CD45RA+ positively selected.

DNA of the CDR3: TGTGCCAGCAGCGCCAGAACTAGTCTTGCATTTGAGACCCAGTACTTC. Its protein product is CASSARTSLAFETQYF. The gene calls are TRBV11-2 and TRBJ2-5; D may be TRBD2 (5 bases). Germline V gene lookup returns CDR1 SGHAT and CDR2 FQNNGV. Trimming took 5 bases from V and 5 from J, leaving 21 bases between them. This CDR3 region has 16 residues.